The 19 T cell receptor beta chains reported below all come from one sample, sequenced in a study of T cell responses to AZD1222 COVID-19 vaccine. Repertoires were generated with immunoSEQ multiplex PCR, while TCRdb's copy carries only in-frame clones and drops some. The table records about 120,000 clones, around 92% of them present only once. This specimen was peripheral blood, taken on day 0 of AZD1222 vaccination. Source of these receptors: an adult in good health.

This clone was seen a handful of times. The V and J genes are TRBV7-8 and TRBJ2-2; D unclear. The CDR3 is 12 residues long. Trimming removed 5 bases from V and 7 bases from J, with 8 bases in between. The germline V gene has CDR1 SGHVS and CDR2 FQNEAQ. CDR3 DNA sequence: TGTGCCAGCAGCCTCCGAATCGGGGAGCTGTTTTTT. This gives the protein CASSLRIGELFF.

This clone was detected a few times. The CDR3 protein is CASSPPSTVTPEQYF. The CDR3, as DNA: TGCGCCAGCAGCCCACCCTCGACCGTCACCCCCGAGCAGTACTTC. V usage is TRBV5-1 and J usage is TRBJ2-7; D uncertain. The CDR3 extends over 15 amino acids. CDR1 and CDR2 (germline): SGHRS, YFSETQ. V was clipped by 4 bases and J by 6 bases, with 20 bases between them.

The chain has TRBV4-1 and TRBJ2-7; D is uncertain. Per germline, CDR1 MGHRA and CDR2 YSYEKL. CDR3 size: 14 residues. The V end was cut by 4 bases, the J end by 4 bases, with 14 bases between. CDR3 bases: TGCGCCAGCAGCCCCGGAGTCTGGGTTTACGAGCAGTACTTC. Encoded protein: CASSPGVWVYEQYF.

The CDR3 sequence is CASRSRGHGTEAFF. DNA for the CDR3: TGTGCCAGCAGGAGCAGGGGGCATGGCACTGAAGCTTTCTTT. This chain links TRBV2 with TRBJ1-1, with 8 bases lining up with TRBD1. Looked up from germline, CDR1 is SNHLY and CDR2 is FYNNEI. The CDR3 contains 14 residues. Trimming took 6 bases from V and 4 from J; bases not matched to a gene: 7.

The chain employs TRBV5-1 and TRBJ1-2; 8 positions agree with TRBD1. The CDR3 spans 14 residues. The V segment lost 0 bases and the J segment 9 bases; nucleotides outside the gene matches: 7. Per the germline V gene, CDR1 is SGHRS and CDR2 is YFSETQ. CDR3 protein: CASSLGGQGYSYTF. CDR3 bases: TGCGCCAGCAGCTTGGGTGGACAGGGTTATAGCTACACCTTC.

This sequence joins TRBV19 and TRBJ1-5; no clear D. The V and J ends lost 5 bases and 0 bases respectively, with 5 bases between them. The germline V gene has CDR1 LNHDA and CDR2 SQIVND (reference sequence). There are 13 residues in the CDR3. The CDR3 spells CASSWTSNQPQHF. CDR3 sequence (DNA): TGTGCCAGTAGTTGGACTAGCAATCAGCCCCAGCATTTT.

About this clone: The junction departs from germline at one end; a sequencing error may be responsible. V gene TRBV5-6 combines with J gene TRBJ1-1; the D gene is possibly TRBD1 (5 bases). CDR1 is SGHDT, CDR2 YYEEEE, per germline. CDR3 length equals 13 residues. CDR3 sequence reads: CASGLGGRTEAFF. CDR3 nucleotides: TGTGCCAGCGGCTTGGGGGGAAGGACTGAAGCTTTCTTT.

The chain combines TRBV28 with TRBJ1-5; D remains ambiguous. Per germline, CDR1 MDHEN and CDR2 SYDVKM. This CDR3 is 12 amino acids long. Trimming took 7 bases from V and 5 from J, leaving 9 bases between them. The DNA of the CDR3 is TGTGCCAGCAAATCCCCTTATCAGCCCCAGCATTTT. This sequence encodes CASKSPYQPQHF.

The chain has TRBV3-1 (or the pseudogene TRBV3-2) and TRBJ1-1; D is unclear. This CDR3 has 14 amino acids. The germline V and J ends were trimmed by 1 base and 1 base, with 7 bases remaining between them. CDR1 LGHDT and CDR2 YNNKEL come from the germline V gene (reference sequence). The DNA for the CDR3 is TGTGCCAGCAGCCAAGTAGGAAAGAACACTGAAGCTTTCTTT. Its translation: CASSQVGKNTEAFF.

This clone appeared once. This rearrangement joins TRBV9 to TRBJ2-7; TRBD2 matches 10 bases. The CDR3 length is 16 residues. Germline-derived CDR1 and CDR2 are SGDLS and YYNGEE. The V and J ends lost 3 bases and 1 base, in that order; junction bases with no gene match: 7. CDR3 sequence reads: CASSAIGTSVSYEQYF. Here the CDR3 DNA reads TGTGCCAGCAGCGCTATCGGGACTAGCGTTTCCTACGAGCAGTACTTC. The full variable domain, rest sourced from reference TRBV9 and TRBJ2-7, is DSGVTQTPKHLITATGQRVTLRCSPRSGDLSVYWYQQSLDQGLQFLIQYYNGEERAKGNILERFSAQQFPDLHSELNLSSLELGDSALYFCASSAIGTSVSYEQYFGPGTRLTVT.

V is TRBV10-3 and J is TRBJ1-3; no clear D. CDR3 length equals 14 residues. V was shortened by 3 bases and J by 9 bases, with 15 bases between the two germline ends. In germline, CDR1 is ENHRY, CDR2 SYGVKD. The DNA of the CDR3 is TGTGCCATCAGTGATCCTCTCCTCCCGGGCACCATATATTTT. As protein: CAISDPLLPGTIYF.

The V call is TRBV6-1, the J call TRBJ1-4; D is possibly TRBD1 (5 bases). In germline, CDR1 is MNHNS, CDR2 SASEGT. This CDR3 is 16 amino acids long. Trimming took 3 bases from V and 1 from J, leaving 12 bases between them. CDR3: CASSEGSGVTNEKLFF. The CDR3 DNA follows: TGTGCCAGCAGTGAGGGGTCGGGGGTAACTAATGAAAAACTGTTTTTT.

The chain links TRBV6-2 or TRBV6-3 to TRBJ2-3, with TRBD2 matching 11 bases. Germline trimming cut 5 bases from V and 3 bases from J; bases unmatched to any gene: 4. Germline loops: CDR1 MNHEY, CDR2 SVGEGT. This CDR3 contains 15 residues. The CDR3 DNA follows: TGTGCCAGCAGTCTTTCTAGCGGGAGGACAGATACGCAGTATTTT. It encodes CASSLSSGRTDTQYF.

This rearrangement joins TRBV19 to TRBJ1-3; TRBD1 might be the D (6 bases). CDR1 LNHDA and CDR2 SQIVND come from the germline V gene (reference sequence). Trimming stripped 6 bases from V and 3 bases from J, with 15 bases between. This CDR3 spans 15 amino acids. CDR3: CASSQVGARGNTIYF. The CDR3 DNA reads TGTGCCAGTAGCCAAGTGGGGGCCCGTGGAAACACCATATATTTT.

The CDR3 nucleotides read TGTGCCAGCAGTTATGGAGGGGGTAATCAGCCCCAGCATTTT. Residues: CASSYGGGNQPQHF. V is TRBV6-5 and J is TRBJ1-5; the D gene is possibly TRBD1 (6 bases). The CDR3 sequence is 14 residues long. The ends were cut back, 3 bases at V and 4 bases at J, with 10 bases in the middle. Germline V gene data show CDR1 as MNHEY and CDR2 as SVGAGI.

CDR3 in amino acids: CASSLRGQAAVFDTQYF. The CDR3 nucleotides are TGTGCCAGCAGCTTACGGGGACAGGCCGCCGTTTTTGATACGCAGTATTTT. The rearrangement joins TRBV7-2 to TRBJ2-3; 8 bases map to TRBD1. The CDR3 sequence is 17 residues long. Germline trimming cut 2 bases from V and 6 bases from J; bases unmatched to any gene: 13. Germline CDR1 SGHTA, CDR2 FQGNSA.

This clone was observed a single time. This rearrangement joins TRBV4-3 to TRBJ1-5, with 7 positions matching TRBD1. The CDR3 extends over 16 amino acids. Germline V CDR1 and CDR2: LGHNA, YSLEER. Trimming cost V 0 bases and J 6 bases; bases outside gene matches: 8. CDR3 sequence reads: CASSQDSAGGAQPQHF. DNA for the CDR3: TGCGCCAGCAGCCAAGATTCCGCAGGGGGAGCTCAGCCCCAGCATTTT.

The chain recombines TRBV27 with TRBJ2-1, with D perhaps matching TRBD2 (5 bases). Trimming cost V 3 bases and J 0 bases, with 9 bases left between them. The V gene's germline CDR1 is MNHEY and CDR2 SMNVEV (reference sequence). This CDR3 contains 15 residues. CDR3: CASSFIGSSYNEQFF. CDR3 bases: TGTGCCAGCAGTTTCATAGGGAGCTCCTACAATGAGCAGTTCTTC.

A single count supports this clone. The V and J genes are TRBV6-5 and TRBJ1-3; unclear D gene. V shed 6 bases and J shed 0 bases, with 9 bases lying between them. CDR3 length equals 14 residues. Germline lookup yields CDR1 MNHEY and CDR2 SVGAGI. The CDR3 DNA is TGTGCCAGCAGCCTTGGAGACTCTGGAAACACCATATATTTT. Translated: CASSLGDSGNTIYF.